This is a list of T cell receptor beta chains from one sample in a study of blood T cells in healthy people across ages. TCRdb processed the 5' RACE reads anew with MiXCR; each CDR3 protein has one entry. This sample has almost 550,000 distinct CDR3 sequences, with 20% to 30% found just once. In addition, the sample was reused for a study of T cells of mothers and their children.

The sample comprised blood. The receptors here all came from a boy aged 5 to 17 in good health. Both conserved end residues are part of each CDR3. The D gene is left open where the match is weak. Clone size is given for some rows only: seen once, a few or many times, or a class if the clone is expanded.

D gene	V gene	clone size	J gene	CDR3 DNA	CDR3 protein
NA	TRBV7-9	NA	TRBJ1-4	TGTGCCAGCAGCGCCCGACAGACAACTAATGAAAAACTGTTTTTT	CASSARQTTNEKLFF
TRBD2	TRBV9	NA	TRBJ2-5	TGTGCCAGCAGCCACGAGGTAGCGGGGGGCCGTGAGACCCAGTACTTC	CASSHEVAGGRETQYF
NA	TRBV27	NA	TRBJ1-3	TGTGCCAGCAGTTTGTCGACGGGCTCTGGAAACACCATATATTTT	CASSLSTGSGNTIYF
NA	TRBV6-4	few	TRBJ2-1	TGTGCCAGCAGTGATTGGCTACCAGGCAGCAATGAGCAGTTCTTC	CASSDWLPGSNEQFF
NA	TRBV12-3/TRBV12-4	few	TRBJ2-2	TGTGCCAGCAGTTTAGTAGGGATGGACACCGGGGAGCTGTTTTTT	CASSLVGMDTGELFF
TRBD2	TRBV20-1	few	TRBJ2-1	TGCAGTGCTAGGGGACTAGCGGAGACCCTTTCCTACAATGAGCAGTTCTTC	CSARGLAETLSYNEQFF
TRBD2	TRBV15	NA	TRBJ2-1	TGTGCCACCAGCAGAGATCGACTAGCGGGAACCAATGAGCAGTTCTTC	CATSRDRLAGTNEQFF
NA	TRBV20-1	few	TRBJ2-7	TGCAGCGCTAGAGATATCCACAGAATAGCCTACGAGCAGTACTTC	CSARDIHRIAYEQYF
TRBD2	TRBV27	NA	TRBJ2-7	TGTGCCAGCAGCCGCCCCGGGACTAGCGGGAGAACCTACGAGCAGTACTTC	CASSRPGTSGRTYEQYF
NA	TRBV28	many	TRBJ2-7	TGTGCCAGCAGTTTTACGGGAGAGCAGTACTTC	CASSFTGEQYF
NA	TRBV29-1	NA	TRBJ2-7	TGCAGCGTTGAAGACACCAGATACTACGAGCAGTACTTC	CSVEDTRYYEQYF
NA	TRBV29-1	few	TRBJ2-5	TGCAGCGTTGAATGGGGGGATCAAGAGACCCAGTACTTC	CSVEWGDQETQYF
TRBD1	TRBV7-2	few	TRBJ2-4	TGTGCCAGCAGCTTAAGTCGTGCAGGGGGAATGGCCATTCAGTACTTC	CASSLSRAGGMAIQYF
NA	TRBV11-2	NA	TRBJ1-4	TGTGCCAGCCGACCTATAAGTGGATTTCCGGAAAAACTGTTTTTT	CASRPISGFPEKLFF
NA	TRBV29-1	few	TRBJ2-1	TGCAGCTTTTCAGGGGCCCTAAATGAGCAGTTCTTC	CSFSGALNEQFF
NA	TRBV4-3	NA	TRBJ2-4	TGCGCCAGCAGCCAAGGACTAGAAAACATTCAGTACTTC	CASSQGLENIQYF
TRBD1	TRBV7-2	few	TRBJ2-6	TGTGCCAGCAGCCCTTCCGCAGGGGGCTATGGTGGGGCCAACGTCCTGACTTTC	CASSPSAGGYGGANVLTF
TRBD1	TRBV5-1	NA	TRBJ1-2	TGCGCCAGCGGACCGACAGGGGACTATGGCTACACCTTC	CASGPTGDYGYTF
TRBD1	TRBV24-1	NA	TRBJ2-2	TGTGCCACCAGTTGGGACAGGGTGGTCAACACCGGGGAGTTGTTTTTT	CATSWDRVVNTGELFF
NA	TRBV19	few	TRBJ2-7	TGTGCCAGTAGTATACGGGGCTACGAGCAGTACTTC	CASSIRGYEQYF
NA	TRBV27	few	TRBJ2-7	TGTGCCAGCAGTTTGTTTGCGGGCAGCTCCTACGAGCAGTACTTC	CASSLFAGSSYEQYF
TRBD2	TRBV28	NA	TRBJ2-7	TGTGCCAGCAGGGTAGCGGGAGTTCTAGCTTACGAGCAGTACTTC	CASRVAGVLAYEQYF
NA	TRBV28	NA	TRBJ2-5	TGTGCCAGCAGTTTTGAAGGAAAAGTAGGAGGACGTGGCTTAGAGACCCAGTACTTC	CASSFEGKVGGRGLETQYF
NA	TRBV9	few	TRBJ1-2	TGTGCCAGCAGCGTAGATGGGGTTGGATTCTATGGCTACACCTTC	CASSVDGVGFYGYTF
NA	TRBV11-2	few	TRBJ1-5	TGTGCCAGCAGCTTAGGACAGTTTCAACCCCAGCATTTT	CASSLGQFQPQHF
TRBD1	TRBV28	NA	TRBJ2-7	TGTGCCAGCAGTTTGCCACAGGGGGTTCACGAGCAGTACTTC	CASSLPQGVHEQYF
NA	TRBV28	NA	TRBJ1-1	TGTGCCAGCAGAGAGAGTCTCTTGAACACTGAAGCTTTCTTT	CASRESLLNTEAFF
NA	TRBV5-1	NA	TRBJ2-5	TGCGCCAGCAGCTTGGTAGGGGGGGATGGAGAGACCCAGTACTTC	CASSLVGGDGETQYF
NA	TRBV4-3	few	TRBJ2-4	TGCGCCAGCAGCCAAAGTATCTCCCAGGCCGTAGGCATTCAGTACTTC	CASSQSISQAVGIQYF
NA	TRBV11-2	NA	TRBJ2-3	TGTGCCAGCAGCCTCCATGACAGGAGGGCGCAGTATTTT	CASSLHDRRAQYF
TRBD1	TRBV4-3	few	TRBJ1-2	TGCGCCAGCAGAGACTTAGGACAGGAGACTTATGACTACACCTTC	CASRDLGQETYDYTF
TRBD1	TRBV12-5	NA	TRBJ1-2	TGTGCTAGTGGTTCCCGGACAGGGGAGTATGATGGCTACACCTTC	CASGSRTGEYDGYTF
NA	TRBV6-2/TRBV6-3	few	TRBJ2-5	TGTGCCAGCAGAGGGAGGGACAGGCAAGAGACCCGGTACTTC	CASRGRDRQETRYF
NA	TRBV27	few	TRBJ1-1	TGTGCCAGCAGTTGGCAGGGATTGAACACTGAAGCTTTCTTT	CASSWQGLNTEAFF
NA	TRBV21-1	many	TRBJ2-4	TGTGCCACCCGAATTATCGTCCCAGCCAAAAACATTCAGTACTTC	CATRIIVPAKNIQYF
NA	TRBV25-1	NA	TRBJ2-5	TGTGCCAGCAGGACATGGGGCGAGACCCAGTACTTC	CASRTWGETQYF
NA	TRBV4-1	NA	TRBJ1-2	TGCGCCAGCAGCCGAGAGGACAGCGGGAGCTATGGCTACACCTTC	CASSREDSGSYGYTF
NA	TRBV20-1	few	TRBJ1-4	TGCAGTGCTAGACCCACCACGGCCAATGAAAAACTGTTTTTT	CSARPTTANEKLFF
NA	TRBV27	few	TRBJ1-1	TGTGCCAGCAGACAGGGAACTGAAGCTTTCTTT	CASRQGTEAFF
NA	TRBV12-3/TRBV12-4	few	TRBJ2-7	TGTGCCAGCAGAAACGGCGGTTCCTACGAGCAGTACTTC	CASRNGGSYEQYF
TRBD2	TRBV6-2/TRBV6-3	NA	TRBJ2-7	TGTGCCAGCAGTTACGGTCGGGCAGGGACTAACTCCTACGAGCAGTACTTC	CASSYGRAGTNSYEQYF
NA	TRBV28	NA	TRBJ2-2	TGTGCCAGCAGTAATCCTCTCGGGGAGCTGTTTTTT	CASSNPLGELFF
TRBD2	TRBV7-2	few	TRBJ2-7	TGTGCCAGCAGCTTAACAGCGGGAGGGTTCTACGAGCAGTACTTC	CASSLTAGGFYEQYF
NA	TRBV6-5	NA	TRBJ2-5	TGTGCCAGCAGGCAAACTAGGCAAGGGACCCAGTACTTC	CASRQTRQGTQYF
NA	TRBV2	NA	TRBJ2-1	TGTGCCAGCAGTGATGGTCCGGCAGCCACCGAGCAGTTCTTC	CASSDGPAATEQFF
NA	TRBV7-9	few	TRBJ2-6	TGTGCCAGCAGCTCAGTTGAATTGGGGGCATCTGGGGCCAACGTCCTGACTTTC	CASSSVELGASGANVLTF
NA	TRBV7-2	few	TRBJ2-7	TGTGCCAGCAGCTTATATAGCGGTGAGCAGTACTTC	CASSLYSGEQYF
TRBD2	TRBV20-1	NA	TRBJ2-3	TGCAGTGCGGCTGGACTAGTGGGGGAGCAAGATACGCAGTATTTT	CSAAGLVGEQDTQYF
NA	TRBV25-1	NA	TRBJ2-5	TGTGCCAGCAGTGAGCTGTGGACACCCGTTCCCCAAGAGACCCAGTACTTC	CASSELWTPVPQETQYF
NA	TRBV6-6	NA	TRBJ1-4	TGTGCCAGCAGTTACGGAGCGCAGCGAAAGGAAAAACTGTTTTTT	CASSYGAQRKEKLFF
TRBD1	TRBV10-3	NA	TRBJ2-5	TGTGCCATCAGTGGGACAGGGGGCGGACAGACCCAGTACTTC	CAISGTGGGQTQYF
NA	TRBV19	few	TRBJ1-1	TGTGCCAGTACAGTATCAGAGGGGAACACTGAAGCTTTCTTT	CASTVSEGNTEAFF
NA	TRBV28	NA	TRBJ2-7	TGTGCCAGCAGTTTCCTGTACAGGGCGGTCTACGAGCAGTACTTC	CASSFLYRAVYEQYF
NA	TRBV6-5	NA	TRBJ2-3	TGTGCCAGCCAAAGCACAGATACGCAGTATTTT	CASQSTDTQYF
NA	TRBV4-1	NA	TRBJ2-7	TGCGCCAGCAGCCATGTGGGACGGGACTACGAGCAGTACTTC	CASSHVGRDYEQYF
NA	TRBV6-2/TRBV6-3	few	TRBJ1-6	TGTGCCAGCAGTTACCCCAGGGGCGATTATTCACCCCTCCACTTT	CASSYPRGDYSPLHF
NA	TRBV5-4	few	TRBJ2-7	TGTGCCAGCAGCACAACTTTAGGCACCGAGCAGTACTTC	CASSTTLGTEQYF
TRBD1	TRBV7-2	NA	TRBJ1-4	TGTGCCAGCAGCTTAGATCAGCCAGGGGGCGCGGGAAAACTGTTTTTT	CASSLDQPGGAGKLFF